Listed below are T cell receptor beta chains from one sample, sequenced in a study of blood T cell repertoires in COVID-19. TCRdb keeps only in-frame clones here, not all; method: immunoSEQ multiplex PCR. Here the sample spans approximately 60,000 clones, almost 85% being singletons. Source material: peripheral blood. The receptors were gathered from a human donor in a cohort sampled during active COVID-19. Each CDR3 is given with its conserved first and last residue. Each record gives: CDR3 length, V gene, D gene, CDR3 protein. The D gene is left open where the match is weak.

14,TRBV2,NA,CASSRRLNTGELFF
15,TRBV19,TRBD1,CASSRSGQGNYGYTF
14,TRBV9,TRBD1,CASSGHRGGNGYTF
16,TRBV5-1,TRBD1,CASSAGQAASYNEQFF
15,TRBV29-1,NA,CSVDLRYGGTDTQYF
14,TRBV7-2,TRBD1,CASSVGQDYYGYTF
14,TRBV27,NA,CASSLRAESETQYF
15,TRBV6-5,NA,CASSSWGDSGIGQFF
17,TRBV19,NA,CASRSSGTGLGSQPQHF
12,TRBV6-5,TRBD1,CASSYQQGPAFF
12,TRBV12-3/TRBV12-4,NA,CASRLENTEAFF
14,TRBV10-2,NA,CASSEEGIHETQYF
10,TRBV28,NA,CASWGRALHF
15,TRBV7-9,NA,CASSSGFSGNQPQHF
13,TRBV9,NA,CASSVGGQQPQHF
15,TRBV11-3,NA,CASSRQEDSGNTIYF
18,TRBV21-1,NA,CASSPRVGLSSYNSPLHF
15,TRBV7-9,TRBD2,CASSLRLAVQETQYF
17,TRBV21-1,NA,CASSKLNQDRACQPQHF
13,TRBV5-1,NA,CASAERVSYEQYF
15,TRBV11-2,NA,CASSSTGTTRGEQYF
15,TRBV7-2,TRBD1,CASSSYGTGVEGYTF
14,TRBV27,TRBD2,CASFSGGLPYEQYF
14,TRBV29-1,TRBD1,CSARRQGRNTEAFF
15,TRBV29-1,NA,CSVGRGTASTDTQYF
16,TRBV30,TRBD1,CAWTAIRDSWTGELFF
16,TRBV14,NA,CASSQFGTGNTDTQYF
15,TRBV4-3,NA,CASSQDPGGLAGYTF